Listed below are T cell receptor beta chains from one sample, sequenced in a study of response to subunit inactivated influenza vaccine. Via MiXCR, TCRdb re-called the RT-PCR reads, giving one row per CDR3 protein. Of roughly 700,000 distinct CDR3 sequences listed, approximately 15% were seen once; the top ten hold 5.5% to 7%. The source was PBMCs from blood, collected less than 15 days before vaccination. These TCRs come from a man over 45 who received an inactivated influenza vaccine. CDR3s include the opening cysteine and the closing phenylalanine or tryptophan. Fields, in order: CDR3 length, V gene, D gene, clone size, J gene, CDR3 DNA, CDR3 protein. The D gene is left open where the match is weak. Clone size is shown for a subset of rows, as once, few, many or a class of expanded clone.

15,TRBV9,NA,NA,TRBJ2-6,TGTGCCAGCAGCGTAGGGCAGGGTGGGGCCAACGTCCTGACTTTC,CASSVGQGGANVLTF
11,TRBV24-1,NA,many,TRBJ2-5,TGTGCCACCAGTGATTTGGAGACCCAGTACTTC,CATSDLETQYF
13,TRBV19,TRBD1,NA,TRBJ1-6,TGTGCCACTACGACAGGGTCGTCCAGGCCCCTCCACTTT,CATTTGSSRPLHF
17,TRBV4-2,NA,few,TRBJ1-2,TGTGCCAGCAGCCAAGGCGCGGGGGATCAGGGGTATTATGGCTACACCTTC,CASSQGAGDQGYYGYTF
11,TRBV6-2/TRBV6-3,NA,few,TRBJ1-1,TGTGCCAGCAGCTACCGGACTGAAGCTTTCTTT,CASSYRTEAFF
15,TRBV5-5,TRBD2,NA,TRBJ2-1,TGTGCCAGCAGCTCGCTAGCGGCCCCCTACAATGAGCAGTTCTTC,CASSSLAAPYNEQFF
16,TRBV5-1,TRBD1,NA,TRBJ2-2,TGCGCCAGCACCCCTACCGGGACAGGGTTCCCCGGGGAGCTGTTTTTT,CASTPTGTGFPGELFF
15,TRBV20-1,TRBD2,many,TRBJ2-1,TGCAGTGCTAGAGATGTGGTAGCGGGAGTCGATGAGCAGTTCTTC,CSARDVVAGVDEQFF
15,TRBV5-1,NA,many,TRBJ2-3,TGCGCCAGCAGCTTGGACGGATATAGCACAGATACGCAGTATTTT,CASSLDGYSTDTQYF
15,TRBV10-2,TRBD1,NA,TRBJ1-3,TGCGCCAGCAGTGAGAGACAGGGGGCTGGAAACACCATATATTTT,CASSERQGAGNTIYF
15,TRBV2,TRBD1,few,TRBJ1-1,TGTGCCAGCAGTGTCGAACCCGGGACAGGGGGTGAAGCTTTCTTT,CASSVEPGTGGEAFF
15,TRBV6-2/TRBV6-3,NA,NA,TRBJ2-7,TGTGCCAGCATACCAGAAGGGTCGCTAACCTACGAGCAGTACTTC,CASIPEGSLTYEQYF
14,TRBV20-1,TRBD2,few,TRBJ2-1,TGCAGTGCTAGATCCCAGGGAGGGACTAATGAGCAGTTCTTC,CSARSQGGTNEQFF
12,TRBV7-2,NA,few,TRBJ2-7,TGTGCCAGCAGCTTAGACAGAACCGAGCAGTACTTC,CASSLDRTEQYF
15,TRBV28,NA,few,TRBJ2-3,TGTGCCAGCAGCATCGGGGGGCCCGGCACAGATACGCAGTATTTT,CASSIGGPGTDTQYF
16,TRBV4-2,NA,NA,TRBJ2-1,TGTGCCAGCAGCCAAGATATGGTAGCGCATGGGGGGAGCCAGTTCTTC,CASSQDMVAHGGSQFF